This is a list of T cell receptor beta chains from one sample in a study of graft-versus-host responses after intestinal transplantation. The assay was immunoSEQ multiplex PCR, and TCRdb's table has in-frame clones only and misses some. The sample has some 39,000 clones, over 85% seen once. Material: PBMCs, obtained roughly 110 weeks after intestinal transplantation. These receptors were taken from a human patient who received an intestinal transplant, so some T cells may come from the graft donor. The CDR3 runs from the conserved cysteine through the conserved F or W. The D gene is left open where the match is weak. Rows give clone size only sometimes, using once, few, many, or a class for an expanded clone.

clone size: large
J gene: TRBJ1-5
V gene: TRBV5-5
D gene: .
CDR3 protein: CASSRKLAGDQGPQHF
CDR3 DNA: TGTGCCAGCAGCCGCAAGCTAGCGGGGGACCAGGGGCCCCAGCATTTT

clone size: .
J gene: TRBJ1-5
V gene: TRBV28
D gene: .
CDR3 protein: CATEALGGSNQPQHF
CDR3 DNA: TGTGCCACCGAGGCACTGGGTGGGAGCAATCAGCCCCAGCATTTT

clone size: .
J gene: TRBJ1-1
V gene: TRBV7-2
D gene: .
CDR3 protein: CASSFHLNTEAFF
CDR3 DNA: TGTGCCAGCAGCTTCCACCTGAACACTGAAGCTTTCTTT

clone size: once
J gene: TRBJ1-2
V gene: TRBV9
D gene: .
CDR3 protein: CASSTPTNYGYTF
CDR3 DNA: TGTGCCAGCAGCACCCCCACTAACTATGGCTACACCTTC

clone size: once
J gene: TRBJ1-5
V gene: TRBV19
D gene: .
CDR3 protein: CASSPTGGRNQPQHF
CDR3 DNA: TGTGCCAGTAGTCCCACCGGCGGACGCAATCAGCCCCAGCATTTT

clone size: once
J gene: TRBJ1-4
V gene: TRBV15
D gene: .
CDR3 protein: CATSRDREKLFF
CDR3 DNA: TGTGCCACCAGCAGAGATCGGGAAAAACTGTTTTTT

clone size: .
J gene: TRBJ1-5
V gene: TRBV19
D gene: TRBD1
CDR3 protein: CASRSTGTVNQPQHF
CDR3 DNA: TGTGCCAGTAGGTCGACAGGGACAGTAAATCAGCCCCAGCATTTT

clone size: .
J gene: TRBJ2-1
V gene: TRBV5-5
D gene: TRBD1
CDR3 protein: CASSWDRDNEQFF
CDR3 DNA: TGTGCCAGCAGCTGGGACAGGGACAATGAGCAGTTCTTC

clone size: .
J gene: TRBJ1-5
V gene: TRBV27
D gene: .
CDR3 protein: CASSFQKGSNQPQHF
CDR3 DNA: TGTGCCAGCAGTTTTCAAAAGGGGAGCAATCAGCCCCAGCATTTT

clone size: .
J gene: TRBJ2-7
V gene: TRBV10-1
D gene: TRBD2
CDR3 protein: CASSLAVGYEQYF
CDR3 DNA: TGCGCCAGCAGTCTAGCGGTGGGATACGAGCAGTACTTC

clone size: .
J gene: TRBJ2-6
V gene: TRBV5-1
D gene: .
CDR3 protein: CASSLGPLGANVLTF
CDR3 DNA: TGCGCCAGCAGCTTGGGACCTCTTGGGGCCAACGTCCTGACTTTC

clone size: .
J gene: TRBJ1-3
V gene: TRBV19
D gene: .
CDR3 protein: CASSQRQHLSGNTIYF
CDR3 DNA: TGTGCCAGTAGTCAGCGACAGCACCTATCTGGAAACACCATATATTTT

clone size: .
J gene: TRBJ1-2
V gene: TRBV7-9
D gene: .
CDR3 protein: CASSLQLSEYTF
CDR3 DNA: TGTGCCAGCAGCTTGCAACTTTCGGAGTACACCTTC

clone size: once
J gene: TRBJ1-2
V gene: TRBV5-1
D gene: .
CDR3 protein: CASSPLGGGANYGYTF
CDR3 DNA: TGCGCCAGCAGCCCGTTAGGCGGGGGGGCGAACTATGGCTACACCTTC

clone size: .
J gene: TRBJ2-1
V gene: TRBV19
D gene: .
CDR3 protein: CASRPTVGSYNEQFF
CDR3 DNA: TGTGCCAGTAGGCCGACAGTGGGTTCCTACAATGAGCAGTTCTTC

clone size: .
J gene: TRBJ2-3
V gene: TRBV5-4
D gene: .
CDR3 protein: CASGKWLVKSDTQYF
CDR3 DNA: TGTGCCAGCGGGAAGTGGCTAGTCAAGTCAGATACGCAGTATTTT

clone size: .
J gene: TRBJ1-1
V gene: TRBV6-6
D gene: .
CDR3 protein: CASSYSGGFTEAFF
CDR3 DNA: TGTGCCAGCAGTTACTCGGGGGGCTTCACTGAAGCTTTCTTT

clone size: .
J gene: TRBJ1-2
V gene: TRBV6-5
D gene: .
CDR3 protein: CASSTNRDNGYTF
CDR3 DNA: TGTGCCAGCAGCACCAACAGGGATAATGGCTACACCTTC

clone size: .
J gene: TRBJ2-5
V gene: TRBV12-5
D gene: .
CDR3 protein: CASGSLRAQETQYF
CDR3 DNA: TGTGCTAGTGGTTCTCTGAGGGCCCAAGAGACCCAGTACTTC

clone size: .
J gene: TRBJ2-7
V gene: TRBV6-6
D gene: TRBD1
CDR3 protein: CASSYGTGDYEQYF
CDR3 DNA: TGTGCCAGCAGTTACGGGACAGGGGACTACGAGCAGTACTTC

clone size: few
J gene: TRBJ1-6
V gene: TRBV4-1
D gene: .
CDR3 protein: CASSHIGWDPSDSPLHF
CDR3 DNA: TGCGCCAGCAGCCATATTGGCTGGGACCCTTCAGATTCACCCCTCCACTTT

clone size: .
J gene: TRBJ1-2
V gene: TRBV5-5
D gene: .
CDR3 protein: CASSRAYGYTF
CDR3 DNA: TGTGCCAGCAGCCGAGCCTATGGCTACACCTTC

clone size: .
J gene: TRBJ2-1
V gene: TRBV4-1
D gene: .
CDR3 protein: CASSQDPNSYNEQFF
CDR3 DNA: TGCGCCAGCAGCCAAGATCCTAATTCCTACAATGAGCAGTTCTTC

clone size: .
J gene: TRBJ2-1
V gene: TRBV20-1
D gene: .
CDR3 protein: CSAAWYNEQFF
CDR3 DNA: TGCAGTGCGGCATGGTACAATGAGCAGTTCTTC

clone size: .
J gene: TRBJ2-5
V gene: TRBV5-1
D gene: .
CDR3 protein: CASSFDPQETQYF
CDR3 DNA: TGCGCCAGCAGCTTCGATCCTCAAGAGACCCAGTACTTC

clone size: .
J gene: TRBJ1-3
V gene: TRBV7-9
D gene: .
CDR3 protein: CASIGTGNTIYF
CDR3 DNA: TGTGCCAGCATCGGGACGGGAAACACCATATATTTT

clone size: .
J gene: TRBJ2-3
V gene: TRBV5-4
D gene: TRBD2
CDR3 protein: CASSSIAGETDTQYF
CDR3 DNA: TGTGCCAGCAGCTCTATAGCGGGAGAGACAGATACGCAGTATTTT

clone size: .
J gene: TRBJ2-7
V gene: TRBV6-6
D gene: .
CDR3 protein: CAVKARYEQYF
CDR3 DNA: TGTGCGGTTAAAGCGCGGTACGAGCAGTACTTC

clone size: .
J gene: TRBJ2-5
V gene: TRBV18
D gene: .
CDR3 protein: CASSPTPQETQYF
CDR3 DNA: TGTGCCAGCTCACCGACCCCCCAAGAGACCCAGTACTTC

clone size: .
J gene: TRBJ2-6
V gene: TRBV13
D gene: .
CDR3 protein: CASSPNPGEPSGANVLTF
CDR3 DNA: TGTGCCAGCAGCCCGAACCCGGGGGAACCCTCTGGGGCCAACGTCCTGACTTTC

clone size: .
J gene: TRBJ1-5
V gene: TRBV27
D gene: .
CDR3 protein: CASSADGENQPQHF
CDR3 DNA: TGTGCCAGCAGTGCGGACGGAGAAAATCAGCCCCAGCATTTT

clone size: .
J gene: TRBJ2-5
V gene: TRBV19
D gene: TRBD1
CDR3 protein: CASSEDRGGETQYF
CDR3 DNA: TGTGCCAGTAGTGAGGACAGGGGGGGAGAGACCCAGTACTTC

clone size: .
J gene: TRBJ2-5
V gene: TRBV6-5
D gene: .
CDR3 protein: CASSRTLTLTETQYF
CDR3 DNA: TGTGCCAGCAGTAGAACGCTGACCCTCACAGAGACCCAGTACTTC

clone size: .
J gene: TRBJ1-2
V gene: TRBV6-4
D gene: TRBD1
CDR3 protein: CASSDSAGGTGNYGYTF
CDR3 DNA: TGTGCCAGCAGTGACTCGGCGGGGGGGACAGGGAACTATGGCTACACCTTC

clone size: once
J gene: TRBJ1-5
V gene: TRBV6-5
D gene: .
CDR3 protein: CASRIDSYQPQHF
CDR3 DNA: TGTGCCAGCAGGATAGACAGTTATCAGCCCCAGCATTTT

clone size: .
J gene: TRBJ2-7
V gene: TRBV6-1
D gene: .
CDR3 protein: CASSSGTHYEQYF
CDR3 DNA: TGTGCCAGCAGTTCCGGGACTCACTACGAGCAGTACTTC

clone size: .
J gene: TRBJ1-3
V gene: TRBV14
D gene: .
CDR3 protein: CASSQESGVAGNTIYF
CDR3 DNA: TGTGCCAGCAGCCAAGAATCAGGGGTGGCTGGAAACACCATATATTTT

clone size: .
J gene: TRBJ1-6
V gene: TRBV6-4
D gene: .
CDR3 protein: CASSDGGWNSPLHF
CDR3 DNA: TGTGCCAGCAGTGACGGTGGGTGGAATTCACCCCTCCACTTT

clone size: .
J gene: TRBJ2-7
V gene: TRBV5-6
D gene: TRBD2
CDR3 protein: CASSLDGRALSYEQYF
CDR3 DNA: TGTGCCAGCAGCTTGGATGGGAGGGCCCTCTCCTACGAGCAGTACTTC

clone size: .
J gene: TRBJ2-3
V gene: TRBV6-5
D gene: .
CDR3 protein: CASSYGPYITDTQYF
CDR3 DNA: TGTGCCAGCAGTTACGGACCTTATATCACAGATACGCAGTATTTT